These 20 T cell receptor beta chains were all obtained from the same sample, sequenced in a study of high-grade serous ovarian cancer treatment subgroups. The tumor samples were collected prior to definitive surgery or chemotherapy. Here immunoSEQ multiplex PCR was the method, and the copy in TCRdb shows in-frame clones only, minus some. The sample yields about 1,200 clones, under 80% seen once. The sample comprised tumor tissue. Every receptor here comes from a human donor with high-grade serous ovarian cancer.

This clone was picked up a small number of times. This chain joins TRBV28 and TRBJ2-7; possible D gene TRBD2, 5 bases. CDR1 is MDHEN, CDR2 SYDVKM, per germline. The CDR3 contains 15 residues. Trimming took off 5 bases at V and 3 bases at J, with 17 bases between the two ends. CDR3 DNA sequence: TGTGCCAGCAGTCCCTCGGGGAACCCTCTCTACGAGCAGTACTTC. It yields the protein CASSPSGNPLYEQYF.

This clone is a singleton in its sample. The chain links TRBV5-5 to TRBJ2-2, with unresolved D. CDR3 length: 14 amino acids. The V gene's germline CDR1 is SGHKS and CDR2 YYEKEE (reference sequence). The germline V and J ends were trimmed by 0 bases and 5 bases, with 8 bases remaining between them. The CDR3 sequence: CASSLGALTGELFF. CDR3 nucleotides: TGTGCCAGCAGCTTGGGCGCGCTTACCGGGGAGCTGTTTTTT. Full variable domain (rest looked up from reference TRBV5-5 and TRBJ2-2): DAGVTQSPTHLIKTRGQQVTLRCSPISGHKSVSWYQQVLGQGPQFIFQYYEKEERGRGNFPDRFSARQFPNYSSELNVNALLLGDSALYLCASSLGALTGELFFGEGSRLTVL.

The V and J genes are TRBV6-5 and TRBJ1-6; D is uncertain. Germline-derived CDR1 and CDR2 are MNHEY and SVGAGI. The CDR3 is 14 residues long. Trimming stripped 5 bases from V and 10 bases from J, with 15 bases between. CDR3 loop: CASSPGIFTSPLHF. CDR3 nucleotide sequence: TGTGCCAGCAGTCCGGGAATTTTCACCTCACCCCTCCACTTT.

V usage is TRBV5-1 and J usage is TRBJ1-5; D remains ambiguous. Germline CDR1 reads SGHRS; CDR2 reads YFSETQ. This CDR3 is 14 amino acids long. V gave up 7 bases and J gave up 7 bases, with 18 bases separating them. As DNA, the CDR3 is TGCGCCAGCCGTGTGGCGAAGATAAGACAGCCCCAGCATTTT. Amino acid sequence: CASRVAKIRQPQHF.

This sequence joins TRBV4-1 and TRBJ2-3; D might be TRBD1 (6 bases). V dropped 0 bases and J dropped 8 bases, with 12 bases sitting between them. Germline CDR1 is MGHRA and CDR2 is YSYEKL. The CDR3 sequence is 14 residues long. CDR3 DNA: TGCGCCAGCAGCCAAGATCAGGGGTACGGTACGCAGTATTTT. The encoded protein is CASSQDQGYGTQYF.

This chain links TRBV28 with TRBJ2-1, with D unresolved. The germline CDR1 and CDR2 sequences are MDHEN and SYDVKM. This CDR3 contains 15 residues. Trimming cost V 6 bases and J 7 bases, with 19 bases left between them. CDR3 protein: CASSYPGSPANEQFF. The CDR3 region has the DNA TGTGCCAGCAGCTATCCGGGCTCACCCGCAAATGAGCAGTTCTTC.

CDR3 amino acids: CASSEGTIRYF. For the CDR3, the DNA is TGTGCCAGCAGTGAAGGGACTATACGGTACTTC. V usage is TRBV6-1 and J usage is TRBJ2-4, with D possibly being TRBD2 (6 bases). This CDR3 region has 11 residues. Germline assignment: CDR1 MNHNS and CDR2 SASEGT. V gave up 1 base and J gave up 15 bases, with 10 bases separating them.

The chain links TRBV4-3 to TRBJ1-3; no reliable D call. Trimming removed 0 bases from V and 2 bases from J, with 14 bases in between. From germline, CDR1 is LGHNA and CDR2 YSLEER. This CDR3 has 17 amino acids. In DNA, the CDR3 is TGCGCCAGCAGCCAAGAAGCGGACGTCGCCCCTGGAAACACCATATATTTT. Translating it yields CASSQEADVAPGNTIYF.

This clone was seen a few times. The chain joins TRBV28 to TRBJ2-3, with a weak D call TRBD1 (6 bases). Per germline, CDR1 MDHEN and CDR2 SYDVKM. The CDR3 runs 15 residues. Trimming stripped 1 base from V and 6 bases from J, with 14 bases between. DNA of the CDR3: TGTGCCAGCAGTTTATCCGGGACACCCTCGGATACGCAGTATTTT. It yields the protein CASSLSGTPSDTQYF.

This clone was observed a handful of times. CDR3 sequence (DNA): TGTGCCAGCAGTCCGCCGGGGACCCCGAACACTGAAGCTTTCTTT. It encodes CASSPPGTPNTEAFF. The chain uses TRBV28 and TRBJ1-1, with D tentatively TRBD1 (5 bases). Germline V gene data show CDR1 as MDHEN and CDR2 as SYDVKM. Trimming took off 5 bases at V and 1 base at J, with 14 bases between the two ends. The CDR3 spans 15 residues.

Points on this clone: Other DNA variants within this sample encode the same CDR3. This chain connects TRBV28 to TRBJ2-3, with D perhaps given as TRBD1 or TRBD2 (5 bases each). This CDR3 contains 15 residues. V dropped 3 bases and J dropped 6 bases, with 16 bases sitting between them. Germline CDR1 MDHEN, CDR2 SYDVKM. CDR3 in DNA: TGTGCCAGCAGTTTCCCGGGACGCCCGACGGATACGCAGTATTTT. Amino acid sequence: CASSFPGRPTDTQYF.

The V call is TRBV27, the J call TRBJ1-4; D remains ambiguous. V was shortened by 3 bases and J by 8 bases, with 13 bases between the two germline ends. The CDR3 sequence is 14 residues long. Per germline, CDR1 MNHEY and CDR2 SMNVEV (reference sequence). CDR3 in DNA: TGTGCCAGCAGTTTTCTTGCCGTGAGAGAAAAACTGTTTTTT. It codes for CASSFLAVREKLFF.

V usage is TRBV28 and J usage is TRBJ2-7; TRBD1 might be the D (5 bases). Looked up from germline, CDR1 is MDHEN and CDR2 is SYDVKM. The CDR3 is made up of 15 amino acids. The V and J ends lost 7 bases and 3 bases respectively, with 19 bases between them. The CDR3 loop reads CASTPPGNPIYEQYF. The CDR3, as DNA: TGTGCCAGCACCCCACCAGGGAATCCCATCTACGAGCAGTACTTC.

J is TRBJ2-7 and V is TRBV4-1, with 7 bases lining up with TRBD2. The CDR3 is 16 residues long. Looked up from germline, CDR1 is MGHRA and CDR2 is YSYEKL. The J segment lost 0 bases and the V segment lost 5 bases, leaving 10 bases of the junction unmatched. The CDR3 loop reads CASSVSSGEGSYEQYF. CDR3 in DNA: TGCGCCAGCAGCGTCAGCTCGGGGGAGGGCTCCTACGAGCAGTACTTC.

The chain joins TRBV28 to TRBJ2-2; D is perhaps TRBD1 or TRBD2 (5 bases each). With 6 bases removed from V and 6 bases from J, the gap between germline ends came to 17 bases. The CDR3 is 15 residues long. The germline gives CDR1 MDHEN, CDR2 SYDVKM. CDR3 sequence reads: CASSPPGTPAGELFF. The CDR3 DNA reads as TGTGCCAGCAGCCCACCAGGGACCCCGGCCGGGGAGCTGTTTTTT.

This chain connects TRBV6-6 to TRBJ2-5, with TRBD1 matching 9 bases. The germline gives CDR1 MNHNY, CDR2 SVGAGI (reference sequence). This CDR3 comprises 14 residues. With V trimmed by 5 bases and J by 4 bases, 5 bases remained unmatched. The DNA of the CDR3 is TGTGCCAGCAGTAACAGGGGGCGGGGAGAGACCCAGTACTTC. The encoded protein is CASSNRGRGETQYF.

The chain couples TRBV4-3 to TRBJ1-2; D possibly corresponds to TRBD1 (6 bases). The CDR3 consists of 15 residues. Germline V CDR1 and CDR2: LGHNA, YSLEER. The V end was cut by 5 bases, the J end by 0 bases, with 13 bases between. This CDR3 reads CASSLGGGSNYGYTF. The CDR3 DNA is TGCGCCAGCAGCTTAGGGGGTGGATCTAACTATGGCTACACCTTC.

V and J are TRBV5-6 and TRBJ1-4, with D tentatively TRBD1 (5 bases). This CDR3 has 15 amino acids. V lost 0 bases and J 5 bases, leaving 11 bases between the germline ends. Germline V gene sequence: CDR1 SGHDT, CDR2 YYEEEE. The CDR3 DNA sequence: TGTGCCAGCAGCTTGGGGGGCAGCGGAAATGAAAAACTGTTTTTT. It translates to CASSLGGSGNEKLFF. Based on the CDR3 plus reference TRBV5-6 and TRBJ1-4, the full variable domain is DAGVTQSPTHLIKTRGQQVTLRCSPKSGHDTVSWYQQALGQGPQFIFQYYEEEERQRGNFPDRFSGHQFPNYSSELNVNALLLGDSALYLCASSLGGSGNEKLFFGSGTQLSVL.

The chain uses TRBV7-2 and TRBJ2-7; D may be TRBD1 or TRBD2 (5 bases each). The CDR3 covers 14 residues. Per the germline V gene, CDR1 is SGHTA and CDR2 is FQGNSA. V was cut by 6 bases and J by 6 bases, with 18 bases left in between. CDR3 DNA: TGTGCCAGCAGTTCCGGGACCCTCGGTGGCGAGCAGTACTTC. Its protein product is CASSSGTLGGEQYF.

The chain uses TRBV11-2 and TRBJ2-5; possibly TRBD1 for D (6 bases). This CDR3 comprises 14 residues. Germline V gives CDR1 SGHAT, CDR2 FQNNGV. V was shortened by 5 bases and J by 6 bases, with 16 bases between the two germline ends. The CDR3, as DNA: TGTGCCAGCAGCACAGGACAGACAAGACAGACCCAGTACTTC. This translates into CASSTGQTRQTQYF.